These 2 T cell receptor beta chains share one sample of origin, sequenced in a study of T cells after posttransplantation cyclophosphamide. The repertoire was sequenced with immunoSEQ multiplex PCR; TCRdb's copy has only in-frame clones and lacks some. Observed in the sample are over 45,000 clones, none of them singletons. The sequenced sample consisted of PBMCs. All receptors come from a man aged 35-49 years in good health, CMV-negative, and a related stem cell transplant donor.

This clone was counted only a few times. The chain recombines TRBV28 with TRBJ2-5, with D perhaps TRBD1 (6 bases). The DNA end is a closer match to TRBJ2-7, so the J assignment may be wrong. This CDR3 is built from 15 residues. Germline CDR1 reads MDHEN; CDR2 reads SYDVKM. The CDR3 bases are TGTGCCAGCAGTTTACAACAGGGCGAAGGTTACGAGCAGTACTTC. As protein: CASSLQQGEGYEQYF.

This clone was counted ten times or more. The V gene is TRBV20-1, the J gene TRBJ2-7; a possible D gene is TRBD2 (5 bases). V was shortened by 6 bases and J by 5 bases, with 8 bases between the two germline ends. CDR1 is DFQATT and CDR2 is SNEGSKA in the germline V gene (reference sequence). The CDR3 is 10 residues long. CDR3 DNA: TGCAGTGCCCGAGGGCACGAGCAGTACTTC. This sequence encodes CSARGHEQYF.